This T cell receptor beta chain appears in the sequencing data of a study of CD8 T cells in ankylosing spondylitis. General study results and limits: Disease-linked clones bore a CD8+ phenotype and were relatively rare in peripheral blood. Reports say disease-linked clones showed up significantly more in matched ankylosing spondylitis synovial fluid. Some of these motif variants have turned up before, in reports on reactive arthritis synovial fluid and blood. Fewer than 10 highly homologous variants formed a TCR beta motif that appeared characteristic of ankylosing spondylitis blood.

From the 5' RACE reads, TCRdb called clonotypes with MiXCR, one entry per CDR3 protein. Altogether some 840,000 distinct CDR3 sequences are present, 12% being singletons, with the ten largest covering roughly 0.51%. The germline CDR1 and CDR2 sequences are SNHLY and FYNNEI. This CDR3 is 13 amino acids long. V lost 3 bases to trimming and J lost 6 bases, with 9 bases between them. Remarks on this clonotype: The target antigen is unknown.

This sequence originates from a male donor with ankylosing spondylitis. Material: blood, either unsorted or a sorted T cell fraction (not recorded which). J is TRBJ2-1 and V is TRBV2; TRBD2 might be the D (6 bases). The CDR3 region is CASSDLSGNEQFF. The CDR3 DNA sequence: TGTGCCAGCAGTGACCTTAGCGGCAATGAGCAGTTCTTC.